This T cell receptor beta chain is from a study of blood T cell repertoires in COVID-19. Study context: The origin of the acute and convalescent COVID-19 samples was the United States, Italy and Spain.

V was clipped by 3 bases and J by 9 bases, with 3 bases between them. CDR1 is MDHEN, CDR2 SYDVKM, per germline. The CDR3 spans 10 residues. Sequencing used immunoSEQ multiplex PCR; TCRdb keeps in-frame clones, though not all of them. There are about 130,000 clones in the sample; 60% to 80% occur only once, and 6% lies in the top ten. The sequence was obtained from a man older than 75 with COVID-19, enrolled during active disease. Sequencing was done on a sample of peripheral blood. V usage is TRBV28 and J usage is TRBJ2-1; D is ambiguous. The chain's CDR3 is CASSFIEQFF. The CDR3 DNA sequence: TGTGCCAGCAGTTTCATTGAGCAGTTCTTC.